The 15 T cell receptor beta chains given below trace back to one sample, sequenced in a study of T cells in Graves' hyperthyroidism and ophthalmopathy. The CDR3 regions of TCR beta were amplified from RNA transcripts. Using the HTBI primer set, a first-round RT-PCR was run on the TCR CDR3. In TCRdb, the multiplex PCR reads were re-called with MiXCR into one record per CDR3 protein. The sample consists of 20,000 to 30,000 distinct CDR3 sequences, under 55% of them appearing once. Material: blood. The receptors stem from a woman aged 35 to 49 with Graves' hyperthyroidism that later progressed to Graves' ophthalmopathy.

The table lists this clonotype with many counts. J is TRBJ1-6 and V is TRBV11-3; maybe TRBD1 (5 bases). V lost 5 bases to trimming and J lost 0 bases, with 20 bases between them. Germline V gives CDR1 SGHNT, CDR2 YENEEA. The CDR3 spans 19 residues. CDR3 DNA sequence: TGTGCCAGCAGCCAATTTCGACAGCCCCCGGGCTCCTATAATTCACCCCTCCACTTT. Its translation: CASSQFRQPPGSYNSPLHF.

This CDR3 reads CASSVAGGYSPLHF. The CDR3 DNA reads TGTGCCAGCAGTGTGGCAGGGGGATATTCACCCCTCCACTTT. The rearrangement uses TRBV2 and TRBJ1-6; the match to TRBD1 covers 7 bases. The CDR3 loop spans 14 amino acids. Trimming removed 4 bases from V and 8 bases from J; junction bases left unmatched: 5. Germline values: CDR1 SNHLY, CDR2 FYNNEI.

This chain uses TRBV7-9 with TRBJ2-2, with D perhaps matching TRBD1 (6 bases). V was shortened by 5 bases and J by 3 bases, with 10 bases between the two germline ends. This CDR3 is built from 14 residues. Germline V CDR1 and CDR2: SEHNR, FQNEAQ (reference sequence). CDR3 DNA sequence: TGTGCCAGCAGCCCGCAGGGGTACACCGGGGAGCTGTTTTTT. Amino acids: CASSPQGYTGELFF.

In this sample, this clonotype turned up a few times. V gene TRBV20-1 combines with J gene TRBJ2-5; 10 positions agree with TRBD2. CDR1 DFQATT and CDR2 SNEGSKA come from the germline V gene (reference sequence). The ends lost 6 bases at V and 2 bases at J; junction bases unmatched: 9. This CDR3 has 15 amino acids. The chain's CDR3 is CSAISSGSVQETQYF. The CDR3 DNA reads TGCAGTGCAATCTCTAGCGGGAGTGTGCAAGAGACCCAGTACTTC.

About this clonotype: The junction does not match germline at one end; this may be a read error. CDR3 nucleotide sequence: TGTGCCTCGGGGGACCGCTCTGGGGCCAACGTCCCGACTTTC. Translating gives CASGDRSGANVPTF. The J gene is TRBJ2-6, the V gene TRBV7-8; perhaps TRBD2 as D (6 bases). Germline lookup yields CDR1 SGHVS and CDR2 FQNEAQ. This CDR3 has 14 amino acids. The variable domain in full, with the rest retrieved from reference TRBV7-8 and TRBJ2-6, is GAGVSQSPRYKVAKRGQDVALRCDPISGHVSLFWYQQALGQGPEFLTYFQNEAQLDKSGLPSDRFFAERPEGSVSTLKIQRTQQEDSAVYLCASGDRSGANVPTFGAGSRLTVL.

This clonotype was observed once. The genes are TRBV6-5 and TRBJ2-5; a possible D gene is TRBD2 (6 bases). V was shortened by 1 base and J by 5 bases, with 14 bases between the two germline ends. The CDR3 has 15 residues. The germline CDR1 and CDR2 sequences are MNHEY and SVGAGI. DNA for the CDR3: TGTGCCAGCAGTTACTTGGGCGGAGGGTGTGAGACCCAGTACTTC. The encoded protein is CASSYLGGGCETQYF.

This clonotype was seen a single time. The chain combines TRBV2 with TRBJ2-7; D ambiguous. In germline, CDR1 is SNHLY, CDR2 FYNNEI. Trimming left V 8 bases short and J 1 base short, with 15 bases between. This CDR3 contains 14 residues. In DNA, the CDR3 is TGTGCCAGCGATCCAAGGAGAGGATCCTACGAGCAGTACTTC. This translates into CASDPRRGSYEQYF. The full variable domain, completed using reference TRBV2 and TRBJ2-7, is EPEVTQTPSHQVTQMGQEVILRCVPISNHLYFYWYRQILGQKVEFLVSFYNNEISEKSEIFDDQFSVERPDGSNFTLKIRSTKLEDSAMYFCASDPRRGSYEQYFGPGTRLTVT.

This clonotype was counted a single time. The chain recombines TRBV27 with TRBJ2-1; tentatively, D is TRBD1 or TRBD2 (5 bases each). Germline lookup yields CDR1 MNHEY and CDR2 SMNVEV (reference sequence). V was cut by 11 bases and J by 10 bases, with 18 bases left in between. CDR3 length: 12 amino acids. The DNA for the CDR3 is TGTGCCCGAAATGAGGGGATCGGGGAGCAGTTCTTC. Its translation: CARNEGIGEQFF.

The genes are TRBV11-2 and TRBJ1-2; D gene unclear. The CDR3 is made up of 16 amino acids. Germline V lookup: CDR1 SGHAT, CDR2 FQNNGV. V lost 5 bases and J lost 7, with 23 bases in between. The CDR3 nucleotides read TGTGCCAGCAGCCGAAGGGCGGGCACGTCGCTATCTGGCTACACCTTC. It is translated as CASSRRAGTSLSGYTF.

This clonotype showed up many times. The rearrangement links TRBV10-3 to TRBJ2-1, with 7 bases that match TRBD2. The CDR3 loop spans 16 amino acids. V shed 8 bases and J 5 bases; nucleotides not matched to a gene: 15. Germline V gene lookup returns CDR1 ENHRY and CDR2 SYGVKD. The CDR3 region has the DNA TGTGCCATCCGGGGGGAATTAGCGTCAAGAAACAATGAGCAGTTCTTC. Translation gives CAIRGELASRNNEQFF.

The chain has TRBV29-1 and TRBJ2-7, with unresolved D. The length of the CDR3 is 13 residues. V lost 1 base and J lost 0, with 7 bases in between. Germline V gene sequence: CDR1 SQVTM, CDR2 ANQGSEA. CDR3 sequence: CSVEGTDSYEQYF. The CDR3 coding sequence is TGCAGCGTTGAAGGTACAGACTCCTACGAGCAGTACTTC.

For this clonotype: This CDR3 fails to terminate in the conserved phenylalanine or tryptophan, so it likely reflects a read error. This chain links TRBV20-1 with TRBJ2-1; D perhaps matches TRBD2 (6 bases). Trimming cost V 0 bases and J 12 bases, with 21 bases left between them. Germline CDR1 is DFQATT and CDR2 is SNEGSKA (reference sequence). The CDR3 is 15 residues long. CDR3 protein: CSAREAGWSYKGQFC. In DNA form, the CDR3 reads TGCAGTGCTAGAGAGGCGGGGTGGTCCTACAAGGGGCAGTTCTGC.

This clonotype was recorded at least ten times. The chain links TRBV20-1 to TRBJ2-1; 12 nucleotides line up with TRBD2. With V trimmed by 6 bases and J by 0 bases, 15 bases remained unmatched. This CDR3 has 19 residues. From germline, CDR1 is DFQATT and CDR2 SNEGSKA (reference sequence). The CDR3 protein is CSASRASGRVLSSYNEQFF. CDR3 nucleotides: TGCAGTGCCTCAAGGGCTAGCGGGAGGGTCTTGAGCTCCTACAATGAGCAGTTCTTC.

The rearrangement uses TRBV19 and TRBJ2-2; D unresolved. Germline V gene lookup returns CDR1 LNHDA and CDR2 SQIVND (reference sequence). The CDR3 runs to 12 residues. V was pared by 8 bases and J by 6 bases, with 10 bases between. The CDR3 region has the DNA TGTGCCAGTGTCGACGGAGCCGGGGAGCTGTTTTTT. Protein product: CASVDGAGELFF.

This clonotype was detected only a few times. Compared with germline, one end of the junction differs, possibly owing to a read error. This chain links TRBV7-2 with TRBJ2-7, with 11 bases fitting TRBD2. This CDR3 spans 16 amino acids. Germline CDR1 is SGHTA and CDR2 is FQGNSA. The CDR3 protein is CASSRTSGSSSYEQYF. In nucleotides, the CDR3 is TGCGCCAGCAGCCGGACTAGCGGGTCGAGCTCCTACGAGCAGTACTTC.